The 27 T cell receptor beta chains below all came from one sample that was sequenced in a study of T cells after yellow fever vaccination. MiXCR was run by TCRdb on the 5' RACE reads, yielding one entry per CDR3 protein. Of hundreds of thousands of distinct CDR3 sequences in the sample, approximately 13% were seen once. The sample consisted of PBMCs, taken on the day of the yellow fever booster vaccination. The receptors were gathered from a man aged 25 to 45 who received the YFV17D yellow fever vaccine.

This clonotype was recorded a few times. The CDR3 nucleotides are TGCAGTGCTAGAGGCACCGACCGGAACACTGAAGCTTTCTTT. Its translation: CSARGTDRNTEAFF. The V call is TRBV20-1, the J call TRBJ1-1; D gene uncertain. CDR1 DFQATT and CDR2 SNEGSKA come from the germline V gene (reference sequence). V dropped 1 base and J dropped 1 base, with 10 bases sitting between them. CDR3 length: 14 amino acids.

The V and J genes are TRBV7-2 and TRBJ1-1; D is undetermined. The CDR3 consists of 13 residues. V was cut by 1 base and J by 7 bases, with 10 bases left in between. Germline V gene lookup returns CDR1 SGHTA and CDR2 FQGNSA. The CDR3 bases are TGTGCCAGCAGCTTAGTACCCGTGGGTGAAGCTTTCTTT. Translating gives CASSLVPVGEAFF.

This clonotype appeared a few times. The chain has TRBV7-2 and TRBJ2-5, with D tentatively TRBD1 (6 bases). Per the germline V gene, CDR1 is SGHTA and CDR2 is FQGNSA. The CDR3 runs to 14 residues. V was shortened by 5 bases and J by 5 bases, with 15 bases between the two germline ends. The CDR3, as DNA: TGTGCCAGCAGCGGACGGGACACTCGCGAGACCCAGTACTTC. It codes for CASSGRDTRETQYF.

This clonotype was counted at least ten times. The DNA for the CDR3 is TGCAGTGCTAGAGATGCTAGACGGCAGGGACAGTTCTTC. This gives the protein CSARDARRQGQFF. The V gene is TRBV20-1, the J gene TRBJ2-1, with D tentatively TRBD1 (5 bases). Trimming left V 0 bases short and J 13 bases short, with 16 bases between. The CDR3 covers 13 residues. In germline, CDR1 is DFQATT, CDR2 SNEGSKA (reference sequence).

The chain recombines TRBV29-1 with TRBJ1-2; 7 bases are shared with TRBD1. With V trimmed by 6 bases and J by 4 bases, 8 bases remained unmatched. Germline V gene sequence: CDR1 SQVTM, CDR2 ANQGSEA. CDR3 length: 13 residues. The CDR3 DNA reads as TGCAGCGTACTTTCGGGACAGAGCTATGGCTACACCTTC. Translation gives CSVLSGQSYGYTF.

The rearrangement uses TRBV12-3 or TRBV12-4 and TRBJ2-3; no definite D call. The CDR3 totals 15 residues. The ends were cut back, 6 bases at V and 0 bases at J, with 13 bases in the middle. The CDR3 region is CASSSYDTSTDTQYF. CDR3 DNA: TGTGCCAGCAGCTCGTATGATACTAGCACAGATACGCAGTATTTT.

The chain joins TRBV30 to TRBJ2-6; D not certain. The CDR3 spans 17 residues. In germline, CDR1 is GTSNPN, CDR2 SVGIG (reference sequence). V lost 0 bases and J 2 bases, leaving 14 bases between the germline ends. Here the CDR3 reads CAWSVGRLMPGANVLTF. DNA for the CDR3: TGTGCCTGGAGTGTCGGACGGTTAATGCCTGGGGCCAACGTCCTGACTTTC.

This clonotype was recorded a few times. The genes are TRBV9 and TRBJ2-2; D uncertain. The CDR3 is 13 amino acids. The ends were cut back, 4 bases at V and 10 bases at J, with 14 bases in the middle. The V gene's germline CDR1 is SGDLS and CDR2 YYNGEE. CDR3 sequence (DNA): TGTGCCAGCAGCCCAATAGTCTCCGAGGAGCTGTTTTTT. Translation: CASSPIVSEELFF.

This clonotype has a count of ten or more. V usage is TRBV20-1 and J usage is TRBJ2-7; D gene uncertain. The CDR3 runs to 12 residues. V lost 0 bases and J lost 3, with 6 bases in between. CDR1 DFQATT and CDR2 SNEGSKA come from the germline V gene (reference sequence). CDR3 coding DNA: TGCAGTGCTAGAGAGGCAGACTACGAGCAGTACTTC. Its translation is CSAREADYEQYF.

V is TRBV20-1 and J is TRBJ2-2, with TRBD2 matching over 9 bases. Germline CDR1 is DFQATT and CDR2 is SNEGSKA (reference sequence). J gave up 4 bases and V 3 bases, and 3 bases lay outside the gene matches. The CDR3 has 14 amino acids. CDR3 nucleotides: TGCAGTGCTAGTGGCGGGAGGGTCACCGGGGAGCTGTTTTTT. Its translation: CSASGGRVTGELFF.

V and J are TRBV18 and TRBJ2-5, with D possibly being TRBD2 (5 bases). V was clipped by 3 bases and J by 4 bases, with 18 bases between them. From germline, CDR1 is KGHSH and CDR2 LQKENI. This CDR3 spans 16 amino acids. CDR3 amino acids: CASSPLRLSVGETQYF. The CDR3, as DNA: TGTGCCAGCTCACCGCTAAGACTATCGGTGGGAGAGACCCAGTACTTC.

This clonotype has more than one count but fewer than ten. The gene calls are TRBV15 and TRBJ2-7; 13 nucleotides line up with TRBD2. The CDR3 extends over 16 amino acids. With 4 bases clipped from V and 2 bases from J, the junction kept 5 bases outside the gene matches. Germline V lookup: CDR1 LNHNV, CDR2 YYDKDF (reference sequence). In DNA, the CDR3 is TGTGCCACCAGCAAGGGACTAGCGGGACTGACCTACGAGCAGTACTTC. As protein: CATSKGLAGLTYEQYF.

This chain joins TRBV5-6 and TRBJ2-3; possibly TRBD2 for D (6 bases). The CDR3 loop spans 15 amino acids. Trimming stripped 5 bases from V and 2 bases from J, with 15 bases between. Germline lookup yields CDR1 SGHDT and CDR2 YYEEEE. For the CDR3, the DNA is TGTGCCAGCAGTCGCGGGGCACTTCACACAGATACGCAGTATTTT. Its protein is CASSRGALHTDTQYF.

This clonotype came up a few times. This chain uses TRBV21-1 with TRBJ1-2. TRBV21-1 is shown as a pseudogene. The CDR3 is 15 amino acids. CDR3 protein: CASSKRRRRNYGYTF. The CDR3 DNA is TGTGCCAGCAGCAAAAGACGTCGGCGAAACTATGGCTACACCTTC.

As to this clonotype: Germline is not matched at one junction end, which may reflect a read error. The rearrangement links TRBV2 to TRBJ1-4, with D unresolved. Germline CDR1 and CDR2: SNHLY and FYNNEI. CDR3 size: 13 residues. The CDR3 sequence is CASRPTTDEKLFF. CDR3 nucleotide sequence: TGTGCCAGCAGGCCAACAACTGATGAAAAACTGTTTTTT.

The chain carries TRBV5-5 and TRBJ2-5; 9 bases are shared with TRBD2. This CDR3 spans 15 amino acids. Germline V gene sequence: CDR1 SGHKS, CDR2 YYEKEE (reference sequence). V lost 3 bases and J lost 5; bases outside the gene matches: 8. CDR3 protein: CASSSTAGGWETQYF. Written as DNA, the CDR3 is TGTGCCAGCAGCTCCACGGCGGGAGGGTGGGAGACCCAGTACTTC.

This chain joins TRBV18 and TRBJ2-7; possible D gene TRBD2, 6 bases. The CDR3 runs to 15 residues. Deletions cut 3 bases from V and 6 bases from J, with 18 bases between. Germline V CDR1 and CDR2: KGHSH, LQKENI. The CDR3 DNA reads as TGTGCCAGCTCACCGACCACCCAACTCGGGGGCGAGCAGTACTTC. Amino acid sequence: CASSPTTQLGGEQYF.

This clonotype was counted a few times. This chain connects TRBV29-1 to TRBJ2-1, with 11 bases fitting TRBD2. Germline values: CDR1 SQVTM, CDR2 ANQGSEA. J lost 9 bases, V lost 6 bases, and 10 bases had no gene match. This CDR3 region has 14 residues. CDR3 region: CSVKTSGKVGEQFF. CDR3 nucleotides: TGCAGCGTAAAGACTAGCGGGAAGGTTGGTGAGCAGTTCTTC.

J is TRBJ1-4 and V is TRBV15; tentatively, D is TRBD1 (5 bases). Deletions cut 5 bases from V and 5 bases from J, with 18 bases between. The CDR3 contains 16 residues. Germline loops: CDR1 LNHNV, CDR2 YYDKDF (reference sequence). Written as DNA, the CDR3 is TGTGCCACCAGCGGTGGGAGACAGAAACTGAATGAAAAACTGTTTTTT. Its protein product is CATSGGRQKLNEKLFF.

This clonotype was detected only a few times. CDR3 sequence reads: CSATEDASRQFF. The CDR3 DNA reads TGCAGCGCCACTGAGGACGCTTCGCGGCAGTTCTTC. The chain uses TRBV29-1 and TRBJ2-1; D unclear. The CDR3 is 12 residues long. Per germline, CDR1 SQVTM and CDR2 ANQGSEA. The germline V and J ends were trimmed by 7 bases and 12 bases, with 19 bases remaining between them.

This chain connects TRBV5-4 to TRBJ2-1; 8 nucleotides line up with TRBD2. The V gene's germline CDR1 is SGHNT and CDR2 YYREEE (reference sequence). Germline trimming cut 4 bases from V and 7 bases from J; bases unmatched to any gene: 13. The CDR3 contains 16 residues. The CDR3 DNA is TGTGCCAGCAGCGAATCCGGGACTAGGCTCGGGAATGAGCAGTTCTTC. The encoded protein is CASSESGTRLGNEQFF.

CDR3 DNA: TGTGCCACCAGTGAACCGGGACCGGCAGAGACCCAGTACTTC. Residues: CATSEPGPAETQYF. The chain couples TRBV24-1 to TRBJ2-5; TRBD1 or TRBD2 may be the D gene (5 bases each). CDR1 is KGHDR and CDR2 is SFDVKD in the germline V gene. Trimming left V 4 bases short and J 4 bases short, with 12 bases between. The CDR3 is made up of 14 amino acids.

The chain recombines TRBV14 with TRBJ2-2, with 11 bases aligning to TRBD1. Germline values: CDR1 SGHDN, CDR2 FVKESK. This CDR3 is built from 16 residues. V lost 6 bases to trimming and J lost 7 bases; unmatched junction nucleotides: 10. Written as DNA, the CDR3 is TGTGCCAGCAGAACCGGGACAGGGGGGTTCGGCGGGGAGCTGTTTTTT. Protein sequence: CASRTGTGGFGGELFF.

This clonotype was seen a few times. The V and J genes are TRBV5-1 and TRBJ2-1; TRBD2 aligns across 11 bases. Germline-derived CDR1 and CDR2 are SGHRS and YFSETQ. V gave up 1 base and J gave up 8 bases; unmatched junction bases: 5. The CDR3 is 15 residues long. The CDR3 reads CASSLLSGRADEQFF. CDR3 in DNA: TGCGCCAGCAGCTTGCTTAGCGGGAGGGCGGATGAGCAGTTCTTC.

This rearrangement joins TRBV6-2 or TRBV6-3 to TRBJ2-3; 12 nucleotides match TRBD1. V gave up 0 bases and J gave up 0 bases; unmatched junction bases: 10. This CDR3 region has 20 residues. Per germline, CDR1 MNHEY and CDR2 SVGEGT. CDR3 DNA: TGTGCCAGCAGTTACTCGATCCCGGGACAGGGGGCCTCGAGCACAGATACGCAGTATTTT. Translated, it gives CASSYSIPGQGASSTDTQYF.

V gene TRBV10-3 combines with J gene TRBJ2-7; TRBD2 agrees at 15 bases. V lost 0 bases and J lost 0; bases outside the gene matches: 3. CDR1 is ENHRY, CDR2 SYGVKD, per germline. This CDR3 region has 18 residues. The CDR3: CAISESWTSGRDSYEQYF. CDR3 bases: TGTGCCATCAGTGAGTCGTGGACTAGCGGGAGGGACTCCTACGAGCAGTACTTC.

This clonotype came up many times. J is TRBJ2-5 and V is TRBV27; weak D call: TRBD1 (5 bases). The V gene's germline CDR1 is MNHEY and CDR2 SMNVEV (reference sequence). Deletions cut 5 bases from V and 7 bases from J, with 11 bases between. This CDR3 is built from 12 residues. CDR3 sequence reads: CASSPPQGTQYF. The DNA of the CDR3 is TGTGCCAGCAGTCCCCCCCAGGGGACCCAGTACTTC.